The 15 T cell receptor beta chains in this list originate from one sample, sequenced in a study of blood T cell repertoires in COVID-19. Data came from immunoSEQ multiplex PCR; TCRdb stores just in-frame clones and leaves some out. The repertoire holds approximately 110,000 clones, with roughly 81% as singletons. Sequenced input: peripheral blood. All receptors derive from a woman aged 65 to 85 with acute or convalescent COVID-19.

Only one count was recorded for this clone. The chain has TRBV7-8 and TRBJ1-5; 8 nucleotides agree with TRBD1. The CDR3 runs to 16 residues. J lost 5 bases, V lost 5 bases, and 11 bases had no gene match. Germline V gene data show CDR1 as SGHVS and CDR2 as FQNEAQ. The CDR3 protein is CASSRTSTGADQPQHF. The CDR3 DNA is TGTGCCAGCAGCCGGACCTCGACAGGGGCGGATCAGCCCCAGCATTTT. The variable domain in full, with the rest retrieved from reference TRBV7-8 and TRBJ1-5, is GAGVSQSPRYKVAKRGQDVALRCDPISGHVSLFWYQQALGQGPEFLTYFQNEAQLDKSGLPSDRFFAERPEGSVSTLKIQRTQQEDSAVYLCASSRTSTGADQPQHFGDGTRLSIL.

This sequence joins TRBV28 and TRBJ2-3; the D gene is possibly TRBD2 (5 bases). This CDR3 has 13 residues. V lost 7 bases and J lost 4, with 12 bases in between. CDR1 is MDHEN and CDR2 is SYDVKM in the germline V gene. CDR3 DNA sequence: TGTGCCAGCACCCGGGATCTCCCAGATACGCAGTATTTT. Translation gives CASTRDLPDTQYF. The entire variable domain, with the rest obtained from reference TRBV28 and TRBJ2-3, is as follows: DVKVTQSSRYLVKRTGEKVFLECVQDMDHENMFWYRQDPGLGLRLIYFSYDVKMKEKGDIPEGYSVSREKKERFSLILESASTNQTSMYLCASTRDLPDTQYFGPGTRLTVL.

This clone has only one observation. The chain joins TRBV5-1 to TRBJ1-3; TRBD1 aligns across 11 bases. The ends lost 4 bases at V and 4 bases at J; junction bases unmatched: 10. This CDR3 region has 17 residues. Germline V lookup: CDR1 SGHRS, CDR2 YFSETQ. The DNA for the CDR3 is TGCGCCAGCAGCCCGACCGGACAGGGGGCGGGCGGAAACACCATATATTTT. Amino acid sequence: CASSPTGQGAGGNTIYF. Using reference TRBV5-1 and TRBJ1-3 for the parts outside the CDR3, the full variable domain is KAGVTQTPRYLIKTRGQQVTLSCSPISGHRSVSWYQQTPGQGLQFLFEYFSETQRNKGNFPGRFSGRQFSNSRSEMNVSTLELGDSALYLCASSPTGQGAGGNTIYFGEGSWLTVV.

The rearrangement uses TRBV21-1 and TRBJ2-1; no DNA check was done on the table's D call, TRBD1. TRBV21-1 counts as a pseudogene. The CDR3 has 20 amino acids. CDR3 coding DNA: TGTGCCAGCAGCAATGGGACGGGACAGGGCACCTTTGGGATTTGCAATGAGCAGTTCTTC. Protein product: CASSNGTGQGTFGICNEQFF.

The V gene is TRBV15, the J gene TRBJ1-4; tentatively, D is TRBD1 (6 bases). Germline V lookup: CDR1 LNHNV, CDR2 YYDKDF (reference sequence). Trimming shortened V by 0 bases and J by 13 bases, and 12 bases separated the two germline ends. The CDR3 sequence is 13 residues long. The DNA of the CDR3 is TGTGCCACCAGCAGAGACCGGACAGATCCACTGTTTTTT. This gives the protein CATSRDRTDPLFF. Based on the CDR3 plus reference TRBV15 and TRBJ1-4, the full variable domain is DAMVIQNPRYQVTQFGKPVTLSCSQTLNHNVMYWYQQKSSQAPKLLFHYYDKDFNNEADTPDNFQSRRPNTSFCFLDIRSPGLGDTAMYLCATSRDRTDPLFFGSGTQLSVL.

The chain is built from TRBV6-5 and TRBJ1-4; D unclear. Germline V gene lookup returns CDR1 MNHEY and CDR2 SVGAGI. The CDR3 runs 15 residues. Trimming removed 4 bases from V and 6 bases from J, with 15 bases in between. The CDR3 loop is CASSSAGEVDEKLFF. CDR3 DNA: TGTGCCAGCAGTTCCGCCGGGGAAGTTGATGAAAAACTGTTTTTT.

The chain employs TRBV28 and TRBJ1-3, with 9 bases aligning to TRBD1. V shed 8 bases, J shed 3 bases, and the junction held 8 bases outside the gene matches. The CDR3 has 15 amino acids. Germline CDR1 reads MDHEN; CDR2 reads SYDVKM. This CDR3 reads CASCPPGQGGNTIYF. The CDR3 coding sequence is TGTGCCAGCTGCCCTCCGGGACAGGGTGGAAACACCATATATTTT. The complete variable domain, with remaining parts taken from reference TRBV28 and TRBJ1-3, reads DVKVTQSSRYLVKRTGEKVFLECVQDMDHENMFWYRQDPGLGLRLIYFSYDVKMKEKGDIPEGYSVSREKKERFSLILESASTNQTSMYLCASCPPGQGGNTIYFGEGSWLTVV.

The chain carries TRBV3-1 (or the pseudogene TRBV3-2) and TRBJ2-5, with 8 bases lining up with TRBD2. V trimming: 4 bases; J trimming: 0 bases; junction bases outside the gene matches: 7. Germline CDR1 and CDR2: LGHDT and YNNKEL (reference sequence). This CDR3 has 16 residues. The DNA of the CDR3 is TGTGCCAGCAGCCGAGGACTAGCAGATAACCAAGAGACCCAGTACTTC. Translated, it gives CASSRGLADNQETQYF.

The chain uses TRBV27 and TRBJ1-5; possibly TRBD1 for D (6 bases). Germline lookup yields CDR1 MNHEY and CDR2 SMNVEV (reference sequence). The CDR3 is 14 amino acids. V was cut by 5 bases and J by 3 bases, with 11 bases left in between. DNA of the CDR3: TGTGCCAGCAGTCTACAGGGAACCAATCAGCCCCAGCATTTT. Translation gives CASSLQGTNQPQHF.

The chain employs TRBV19 and TRBJ2-5; D is possibly TRBD2 (5 bases). CDR3 size: 16 residues. With 4 bases removed from V and 4 bases from J, the gap between germline ends came to 19 bases. The germline gives CDR1 LNHDA, CDR2 SQIVND (reference sequence). The CDR3 nucleotides are TGTGCCAGTAGTACCTTTACAGCTGCTGGAGGAGAGACCCAGTACTTC. Protein: CASSTFTAAGGETQYF.

J is TRBJ2-3 and V is TRBV5-5; 10 bases line up with TRBD2. This CDR3 region has 18 residues. Germline loops: CDR1 SGHKS, CDR2 YYEKEE (reference sequence). The V and J ends lost 2 bases and 3 bases, in that order; junction bases with no gene match: 12. The DNA of the CDR3 is TGTGCCAGCAGCTTTATCAGCGGGGGGGCCGGAGGTACAGATACGCAGTATTTT. It translates to CASSFISGGAGGTDTQYF. Full variable domain (rest looked up from reference TRBV5-5 and TRBJ2-3): DAGVTQSPTHLIKTRGQQVTLRCSPISGHKSVSWYQQVLGQGPQFIFQYYEKEERGRGNFPDRFSARQFPNYSSELNVNALLLGDSALYLCASSFISGGAGGTDTQYFGPGTRLTVL.

The chain is built from TRBV10-3 and TRBJ2-1; TRBD2 agrees at 10 bases. The germline gives CDR1 ENHRY, CDR2 SYGVKD. With 3 bases clipped from V and 4 bases from J, the junction kept 3 bases outside the gene matches. This CDR3 has 15 amino acids. In nucleotides, the CDR3 is TGTGCCATCAGTGACTCGACTAGCGGGTACAATGAGCAGTTCTTC. Translating it yields CAISDSTSGYNEQFF.

This chain uses TRBV7-9 with TRBJ2-5, with a weak D call TRBD1 (6 bases). Germline lookup yields CDR1 SEHNR and CDR2 FQNEAQ (reference sequence). The germline V and J ends were trimmed by 3 bases and 4 bases, with 15 bases remaining between them. The CDR3 has 15 amino acids. DNA of the CDR3: TGTGCCAGCAGCTTTTCACCAGGGGTCCGAGAGACCCAGTACTTC. Its protein product is CASSFSPGVRETQYF. Filled out from reference TRBV7-9 and TRBJ2-5, the complete variable domain reads DTGVSQNPRHKITKRGQNVTFRCDPISEHNRLYWYRQTLGQGPEFLTYFQNEAQLEKSRLLSDRFSAERPKGSFSTLEIQRTEQGDSAMYLCASSFSPGVRETQYFGPGTRLLVL.

For the CDR3, the DNA is TGTGCCAGCAGCTTATGGGCGGGGATGAACACTGAAGCTTTCTTT. Its translation: CASSLWAGMNTEAFF. The chain recombines TRBV7-2 with TRBJ1-1; D is undetermined. Trimming left V 2 bases short and J 0 bases short, with 10 bases between. Germline V lookup: CDR1 SGHTA, CDR2 FQGNSA. The CDR3 spans 15 residues.

The chain links TRBV7-9 to TRBJ2-5; D remains ambiguous. The CDR3 runs 14 residues. The V end was cut by 1 base, the J end by 3 bases, with 9 bases between. Per the germline V gene, CDR1 is SEHNR and CDR2 is FQNEAQ (reference sequence). This chain's CDR3 is CASSLGSVEETQYF. The CDR3 DNA is TGTGCCAGCAGCTTAGGTTCGGTCGAAGAGACCCAGTACTTC.